One and the same sample provided the 20 T cell receptor beta chains below, sequenced in a study of regulatory T cells in long-lasting Graves disease. Noted time point: persistent/refractory GD, antithyroid drugs over 5 years with positive TRAb. Generation of the TCR library employed RNA extracted from PBMCs. According to the study, TCR beta libraries were built with iRepertoire HTBI primers and CDR3-region Arm-PCR. TCRdb used MiXCR to reprocess the multiplex PCR reads, holding one entry per CDR3 protein. The sample lists more than 300,000 distinct CDR3 sequences, roughly a fifth occurring once. The input for sequencing was peripheral blood mononuclear cells (PBMCs), taken when the disease was refractory, from a patient treated with antithyroid drugs. Receptors were obtained from a female donor with Graves disease.

Comment on this clonotype: The germline gene is not matched at one end of the junction; a read error may be the cause. The chain carries TRBV5-1 and TRBJ1-4; 9 positions agree with TRBD1. Germline CDR1 reads SGHRS; CDR2 reads YFSETQ. The CDR3 has 16 amino acids. The CDR3 sequence: CASSLVQGATNEKLFF. CDR3 nucleotide sequence: TGCGCCAGCAGCTTGGTACAGGGGGCTACTAATGAAAAACTGTTTTTC.

This clonotype was counted many times. The V and J genes are TRBV27 and TRBJ2-7; D is uncertain. The CDR3 loop spans 13 amino acids. From germline, CDR1 is MNHEY and CDR2 SMNVEV (reference sequence). Trimming removed 6 bases at V and 3 bases at J, with 12 bases between. CDR3 in amino acids: CASRRLADYEQYF. In DNA form, the CDR3 reads TGTGCCAGCAGAAGGTTGGCAGACTACGAGCAGTACTTC.

With regard to this clonotype: A far larger clone lies a single base away; this is likely a read error. This chain connects TRBV7-3 to TRBJ1-6; TRBD1 is a possible D gene (5 bases). This CDR3 has 15 residues. Per the germline V gene, CDR1 is SGHTA and CDR2 is FQGTGA. Trimming shortened V by 6 bases and J by 9 bases, and 18 bases separated the two germline ends. The CDR3 here is CASRGPGHQGSPLHF. The CDR3 nucleotides read TGTGCCAGCAGGGGGCCGGGGCATCAAGGTTCACCCCTCCACTTT. The full variable domain, completed using reference TRBV7-3 and TRBJ1-6, is GAGVSQTPSNKVTEKGKYVELRCDPISGHTALYWYRQSLGQGPEFLIYFQGTGAADDSGLPNDRFFAVRPEGSVSTLKIQRTERGDSAVYLCASRGPGHQGSPLHFGNGTRLTVT.

This clonotype was detected a few times. This rearrangement joins TRBV19 to TRBJ1-5; unclear D gene. CDR1 and CDR2 from the germline V gene are LNHDA and SQIVND (reference sequence). This CDR3 is built from 12 residues. The germline V and J ends were trimmed by 7 bases and 6 bases, with 10 bases remaining between them. CDR3 residues: CASNGFRQPQHF. CDR3 sequence (DNA): TGTGCCAGTAACGGTTTTCGTCAGCCCCAGCATTTT. Looking up the rest from reference TRBV19 and TRBJ1-5 gives the full variable domain: DGGITQSPKYLFRKEGQNVTLSCEQNLNHDAMYWYRQDPGQGLRLIYYSQIVNDFQKGDIAEGYSVSREKKESFPLTVTSAQKNPTAFYLCASNGFRQPQHFGDGTRLSIL.

The V call is TRBV2, the J call TRBJ1-5; D call uncertain. The CDR3 length is 11 residues. Germline assignment: CDR1 SNHLY and CDR2 FYNNEI. V was shortened by 4 bases and J by 11 bases, with 9 bases between the two germline ends. This CDR3 reads CASSAEQAQHF. For the CDR3, the DNA is TGTGCCAGCAGTGCGGAACAAGCCCAGCATTTT. Drawing the rest from reference TRBV2 and TRBJ1-5, the complete variable domain is EPEVTQTPSHQVTQMGQEVILRCVPISNHLYFYWYRQILGQKVEFLVSFYNNEISEKSEIFDDQFSVERPDGSNFTLKIRSTKLEDSAMYFCASSAEQAQHFGDGTRLSIL.

This clonotype has a handful of counts. The rearrangement joins TRBV20-1 to TRBJ2-7; D call uncertain. From germline, CDR1 is DFQATT and CDR2 SNEGSKA (reference sequence). This CDR3 region has 15 residues. V dropped 6 bases and J dropped 0 bases, with 18 bases sitting between them. In nucleotides, the CDR3 is TGCAGTGCCTATAGGGTGGGTTTGGGCTCCTACGAGCAGTACTTC. Protein: CSAYRVGLGSYEQYF.

This clonotype showed up many times. The rearrangement links TRBV7-2 to TRBJ1-1; maybe TRBD1 (6 bases). The germline V gene encodes CDR1 SGHTA and CDR2 FQGNSA. This CDR3 is 12 amino acids long. Trimming removed 6 bases from V and 7 bases from J, with 12 bases in between. CDR3 sequence (DNA): TGTGCCAGCAGACGAGGACAGTTTGAAGCTTTCTTT. It encodes CASRRGQFEAFF.

This clonotype was counted between two and nine times. The CDR3 nucleotides read TGTGCCAGCAGTGAAATGAACGGTGAAGCTTTCTTT. It specifies CASSEMNGEAFF. J is TRBJ1-1 and V is TRBV6-2 or TRBV6-3; D is undetermined. The germline CDR1 and CDR2 sequences are MNHEY and SVGEGT. The CDR3 totals 12 residues. Trimming shortened V by 5 bases and J by 7 bases, and 11 bases separated the two germline ends.

This clonotype was seen repeatedly, ten times or more. V gene TRBV5-5 combines with J gene TRBJ1-2, with D hard to call. The germline gives CDR1 SGHKS, CDR2 YYEKEE (reference sequence). The CDR3 runs 15 residues. Trimming shortened V by 0 bases and J by 0 bases, and 9 bases separated the two germline ends. The CDR3 nucleotides read TGTGCCAGCAGCTTGGAGGCTGCTGCTAACTATGGCTACACCTTC. It specifies CASSLEAAANYGYTF. The variable domain in full, completed from reference TRBV5-5 and TRBJ1-2, reads DAGVTQSPTHLIKTRGQQVTLRCSPISGHKSVSWYQQVLGQGPQFIFQYYEKEERGRGNFPDRFSARQFPNYSSELNVNALLLGDSALYLCASSLEAAANYGYTFGSGTRLTVV.

This clonotype has a count of ten or more. The V call is TRBV12-3 or TRBV12-4, the J call TRBJ2-2; D gene uncertain. The ends were cut back, 3 bases at V and 1 base at J, with 9 bases in the middle. The CDR3 runs 15 residues. CDR3 protein: CASSFGSLNTGELFF. The CDR3 DNA follows: TGTGCCAGCAGTTTCGGCAGCTTGAACACCGGGGAGCTGTTTTTT.

The CDR3 loop is CASSVTSVVYNEQFF. The CDR3 DNA is TGTGCCAGCAGTGTGACATCAGTCGTTTACAATGAGCAGTTCTTC. This chain connects TRBV2 to TRBJ2-1; D uncertain. The germline gives CDR1 SNHLY, CDR2 FYNNEI. The CDR3 spans 15 residues. The V gene lost 4 bases and the J gene lost 4 bases, with 14 bases spanning the gap.

This clonotype was seen at least ten times. The genes are TRBV19 and TRBJ1-1; D might be TRBD1 (6 bases). The CDR3 has 15 amino acids. Germline lookup yields CDR1 LNHDA and CDR2 SQIVND (reference sequence). The V gene lost 3 bases and the J gene lost 1 base, with 12 bases spanning the gap. This chain's CDR3 is CASSINPQGNTEAFF. The CDR3 region has the DNA TGTGCCAGTAGTATCAACCCACAGGGGAACACTGAAGCTTTCTTT.

This clonotype was seen just once. A clone one base away is much larger, so this may be a read error. This chain joins TRBV5-1 and TRBJ2-4; 10 bases are shared with TRBD1. This CDR3 contains 16 residues. Losses at the gene ends were 0 bases for V and 8 bases for J; bases not matched to a gene: 8. The V gene's germline CDR1 is SGHRS and CDR2 YFSETQ. The CDR3 DNA is TGCGCCAGCAGCTTGGAGGGACAGGGGACCGTAGACATTCAGTACTTC. Amino acids: CASSLEGQGTVDIQYF.

This chain connects TRBV20-1 to TRBJ2-1; D remains unclear. Germline V gene lookup returns CDR1 DFQATT and CDR2 SNEGSKA (reference sequence). This CDR3 is built from 11 residues. The CDR3 bases are TGCAGCGCCCTCCCTCTTAATGAGCAGTTCTTC. Translating it yields CSALPLNEQFF.

The chain couples TRBV20-1 to TRBJ1-1; D is undetermined. Trimming took 6 bases from V and 0 from J, leaving 11 bases between them. Looked up from germline, CDR1 is DFQATT and CDR2 is SNEGSKA (reference sequence). The CDR3 totals 13 residues. The CDR3 bases are TGCAGTGCCTTCGAAGATATGAACACTGAAGCTTTCTTT. Encoded protein: CSAFEDMNTEAFF.

This clonotype was detected only a few times. The chain has TRBV5-1 and TRBJ1-4, with 7 bases identical to TRBD1. Germline assignment: CDR1 SGHRS and CDR2 YFSETQ. The CDR3 runs 15 residues. Unmatched junction bases numbered 10, after V lost 4 bases and J lost 7 bases. CDR3 coding DNA: TGCGCCAGCAGCGCCCAAGGGGGCTCGGGTGAAAAACTGTTTTTT. Translated: CASSAQGGSGEKLFF.

This rearrangement joins TRBV7-9 to TRBJ1-1, with 7 bases fitting TRBD1. This CDR3 comprises 13 residues. The V segment lost 4 bases and the J segment 3 bases; nucleotides outside the gene matches: 2. Germline V gene lookup returns CDR1 SEHNR and CDR2 FQNEAQ (reference sequence). For the CDR3, the DNA is TGTGCCAGCAGCTACACAGGGGACACTGAAGCTTTCTTT. This translates into CASSYTGDTEAFF.

In this sample, this clonotype turned up many times. This rearrangement joins TRBV2 to TRBJ2-7, with TRBD2 matching over 9 bases. CDR1 and CDR2 from the germline V gene are SNHLY and FYNNEI. Trimming at V came to 4 bases and at J to 3 bases, leaving 4 bases not matched to a gene. This CDR3 is 14 amino acids long. The CDR3 bases are TGTGCCAGCAGTGCCGTTAGCGGGAGCTACGAGCAGTACTTC. Its translation: CASSAVSGSYEQYF.

The chain employs TRBV6-1 and TRBJ2-7; 9 nucleotides match TRBD1. The CDR3 is made up of 15 amino acids. The V and J ends lost 3 bases and 0 bases, in that order; junction bases with no gene match: 3. CDR1 is MNHNS, CDR2 SASEGT, per germline. The CDR3 nucleotides are TGTGCCAGCAGTGAGGGGACAGGGAACTCCTACGAGCAGTACTTC. Amino acids: CASSEGTGNSYEQYF.

The V gene is TRBV13, the J gene TRBJ2-7, with D tentatively TRBD1 (5 bases). Germline V gene data show CDR1 as PRHDT and CDR2 as FYEKMQ (reference sequence). CDR3 length: 14 residues. Trimming pared 5 bases from V and 0 bases from J, leaving 11 bases between. CDR3 nucleotides: TGTGCCAGCAGCCGCAGGGTAAGCTCCTACGAGCAGTACTTC. Protein product: CASSRRVSSYEQYF. Drawing the rest from reference TRBV13 and TRBJ2-7, the complete variable domain is AAGVIQSPRHLIKEKRETATLKCYPIPRHDTVYWYQQGPGQDPQFLISFYEKMQSDKGSIPDRFSAQQFSDYHSELNMSSLELGDSALYFCASSRRVSSYEQYFGPGTRLTVT.